The clone carrying this T cell receptor beta chain was found a few times. In germline, CDR1 is MDHEN, CDR2 SYDVKM. Germline trimming cut 7 bases from V and 7 bases from J; bases unmatched to any gene: 10. This CDR3 region has 15 residues. Per the study methods: Amplification from reference gene primers served as the basis for estimated nucleated cell counts. Sequencing was performed with immunoSEQ multiplex PCR; in TCRdb, only in-frame clones are kept and a portion is missing. That table supplies the V and J calls and clone size; D and trimming were determined from the DNA. The sample consists of under 200,000 clones, 65% to 80% of them appearing once. This specimen belongs to a study of blood T cell repertoires in COVID-19. Study-level information: What the recovered Cohort 3 donors had was two negative PCRs, clearance, or symptom resolution. Samples of COVID-19 (acute and convalescent) were obtained from the United States, Italy and Spain.

Participants were aged about 18 to 90 years, lived in roughly 23 US areas, and enrolled virtually. V gene TRBV28 combines with J gene TRBJ1-4; 9 bases agree with TRBD1. This TCR was recovered from a woman in her seventies in a cohort exposed to, infected with or recovered from COVID-19 (not recorded which). The sequenced material came from PBMCs or T cells enriched from blood (not recorded which). Here the CDR3 DNA reads TGTGCCAGCACCCCTGGGAGACAGGGGGGTGAAAAACTGTTTTTT. Encoded protein: CASTPGRQGGEKLFF.